The T cell receptor beta chain under discussion was sequenced for a study of CD8 T cells in ankylosing spondylitis. General observations from the study: Clones tied to disease were said to be significantly enriched in matched ankylosing spondylitis synovial fluid. In reactive arthritis synovial fluid and blood, some motif variants had been reported before. It appeared that ankylosing spondylitis blood was characterized by a TCR beta motif of under ten highly homologous variants.

This clonotype has ten or more counts. No antigen is known for it. Making the TCR beta libraries involved quantitative 5'-RACE with molecular barcodes. TCRdb reprocessed the 5' RACE reads via MiXCR and lists one record per CDR3 protein. The sample has approximately 250,000 distinct CDR3 sequences, roughly 10% seen once. The sequenced sample consisted of blood, either unsorted or a sorted T cell fraction (not recorded which). The sequence derives from a male donor with ankylosing spondylitis or in good health (not recorded which).

CDR3 sequence reads: CASSVPGGKNEKLFF. Written as DNA, the CDR3 is TGTGCCAGCAGCGTCCCAGGGGGGAAGAATGAAAAACTGTTTTTT. This sequence joins TRBV3-1 and TRBJ1-4; 7 bases line up with TRBD1. The germline CDR1 and CDR2 sequences are LGHDT and YNNKEL (reference sequence). J gave up 5 bases and V 5 bases, and 8 bases lay outside the gene matches. The CDR3 has 15 residues.